The present T cell receptor beta chain was sequenced within a study of identical twins. Study findings and constraints: Without tracking the same donors, conclusions rested on cross-sectional statistical analysis. Partial confounding of zero-insertion analyses by invariant MAIT and iNKT cells was possible.

The cDNA had a unique molecular identifier and a template-switch universal primer site. In TCRdb, the 5' RACE reads were re-called with MiXCR into one record per CDR3 protein. Here the sample spans about 470,000 distinct CDR3 sequences, 20% to 30% being singletons. The V gene's germline CDR1 is MGHDK and CDR2 SYGVNS. J gave up 8 bases and V 3 bases, and 7 bases lay outside the gene matches. The length of the CDR3 is 14 residues. About this clonotype: Its antigen is still unknown.

These records were also assigned to another study, of T cells expressing NK-cell markers. That report notes: More than 5 donors had dominant NKG2C+ clonotypes that comprised about 1.0-8% of their CD8+ T cells.

V and J are TRBV25-1 and TRBJ2-1; TRBD2 agrees at 7 bases. The specimen sequenced was CD4+ T cells sorted from blood. This clonotype was obtained from a woman between 18 and 30 years old in good health. CDR3 region: CASSDSGRHHEQFF. The CDR3, as DNA: TGTGCCAGCAGTGATTCCGGGAGGCATCATGAGCAGTTCTTC.